The 22 T cell receptor beta chains below were found in one sample sequenced in a study of blood T cells in healthy people across ages. It was with a sample-barcoded 5' primer and a J-beta primer mix that a second PCR of about 7 to 12 cycles was run. MiXCR, applied by TCRdb to the 5' RACE reads, yields one record per CDR3 protein. The sample contains 1.2 million to 1.5 million distinct CDR3 sequences, roughly 45% of which appear only once. The sequenced sample was blood. The receptors come from a woman aged 18-29 years in good health.

With respect to this clonotype: Sequence at one end of the junction differs from germline and may be a read error. The chain recombines TRBV29-1 with TRBJ1-4, with D possibly being TRBD1 (6 bases). The CDR3 runs 14 residues. Germline V CDR1 and CDR2: SQVTM, ANQGSEA. CDR3 coding DNA: TGCAACGTTGAAGAGGGGGGGCGGACTGAAAAACTGTTTTTT. Translated: CNVEEGGRTEKLFF.

The genes are TRBV2 and TRBJ2-1; perhaps TRBD1 as D (6 bases). The germline CDR1 and CDR2 sequences are SNHLY and FYNNEI. Trimming removed 8 bases from V and 4 bases from J, with 21 bases in between. This CDR3 spans 16 amino acids. The CDR3 nucleotides are TGTGCCAGCCAATCTCCGGGACACATTAATTACAATGAGCAGTTCTTC. Translating gives CASQSPGHINYNEQFF.

The J gene is TRBJ2-1, the V gene TRBV24-1; D unresolved. Germline V gene lookup returns CDR1 KGHDR and CDR2 SFDVKD. The CDR3 contains 12 residues. The V and J ends lost 2 bases and 7 bases respectively, with 5 bases between them. The CDR3 nucleotides are TGTGCCACCAGTGATTCCGGGAATGAGCAGTTCTTC. It translates to CATSDSGNEQFF.

The rearrangement joins TRBV4-1 to TRBJ2-7; tentative D call: TRBD2 (7 bases). The CDR3 consists of 15 residues. Deletions cut 3 bases from V and 2 bases from J, with 14 bases between. Germline V CDR1 and CDR2: MGHRA, YSYEKL. The CDR3 loop is CASSHLGGAPYEQYF. The DNA of the CDR3 is TGCGCCAGCAGCCACCTAGGGGGGGCCCCCTACGAGCAGTACTTC.

The J gene is TRBJ2-3, the V gene TRBV5-1; 14 nucleotides match TRBD2. Germline V gives CDR1 SGHRS, CDR2 YFSETQ. J lost 3 bases, V lost 1 base, and 7 bases had no gene match. This CDR3 has 18 residues. CDR3 sequence: CASSLFGTSGRITDTQYF. The CDR3 DNA is TGCGCCAGCAGCTTGTTCGGGACTAGCGGGAGAATAACAGATACGCAGTATTTT. Together with reference TRBV5-1 and TRBJ2-3, the CDR3 gives the full variable domain: KAGVTQTPRYLIKTRGQQVTLSCSPISGHRSVSWYQQTPGQGLQFLFEYFSETQRNKGNFPGRFSGRQFSNSRSEMNVSTLELGDSALYLCASSLFGTSGRITDTQYFGPGTRLTVL.

The chain recombines TRBV5-4 with TRBJ2-7; D possibly corresponds to TRBD2 (5 bases). The germline V gene has CDR1 SGHNT and CDR2 YYREEE (reference sequence). Trimming shortened V by 5 bases and J by 4 bases, and 13 bases separated the two germline ends. The CDR3 covers 13 residues. The CDR3 spells CASRPIGEYEQYF. CDR3 DNA sequence: TGTGCCAGCAGGCCGATTGGGGAGTACGAGCAGTACTTC.

This clonotype was detected only a few times. This CDR3 reads CASSDQKGGGSTDTQYF. CDR3 DNA: TGTGCCAGCAGTGACCAAAAGGGCGGGGGAAGCACAGATACGCAGTATTTT. V is TRBV6-4 and J is TRBJ2-3; 7 bases agree with TRBD2. The CDR3 runs to 17 residues. Germline trimming cut 2 bases from V and 0 bases from J; bases unmatched to any gene: 8. Germline lookup yields CDR1 MRHNA and CDR2 SNTAGT.

The chain joins TRBV4-2 to TRBJ2-7; 11 bases are shared with TRBD2. J lost 2 bases, V lost 0 bases, and 0 bases had no gene match. The CDR3 covers 15 residues. The germline V gene has CDR1 LGHNA and CDR2 YNFKEQ. CDR3 sequence (DNA): TGTGCCAGCAGCCAAGAGACTAGCGGGACCTACGAGCAGTACTTC. Translation: CASSQETSGTYEQYF.

This clonotype was found a few times. The chain recombines TRBV7-9 with TRBJ1-4, with 10 bases identical to TRBD1. The V and J ends lost 3 bases and 8 bases, in that order; junction bases with no gene match: 6. The germline gives CDR1 SEHNR, CDR2 FQNEAQ (reference sequence). The CDR3 length is 15 residues. CDR3 loop: CASSLGDRGDEKLFF. Here the CDR3 DNA reads TGTGCCAGCAGCTTGGGGGACAGGGGTGACGAAAAACTGTTTTTT. Looking up the rest from reference TRBV7-9 and TRBJ1-4 gives the full variable domain: DTGVSQNPRHKITKRGQNVTFRCDPISEHNRLYWYRQTLGQGPEFLTYFQNEAQLEKSRLLSDRFSAERPKGSFSTLEIQRTEQGDSAMYLCASSLGDRGDEKLFFGSGTQLSVL.

V gene TRBV20-1 combines with J gene TRBJ2-7, with 8 bases that match TRBD1. V shed 5 bases and J 7 bases; nucleotides not matched to a gene: 16. Germline CDR1 reads DFQATT; CDR2 reads SNEGSKA (reference sequence). The CDR3 runs 15 residues. The CDR3 nucleotides read TGCAGTGCTGGCGTTGTGGGACAGGATTACAATGAGCAGTACTTC. Translated, it gives CSAGVVGQDYNEQYF.

The chain recombines TRBV12-3 or TRBV12-4 with TRBJ1-5; the D gene is possibly TRBD1 (5 bases). V was cut by 4 bases and J by 5 bases, with 18 bases left in between. There are 16 residues in the CDR3. In DNA, the CDR3 is TGTGCCAGCAGTTCCCGCCGGCGACAGCTTGATCAGCCCCAGCATTTT. Translated, it gives CASSSRRRQLDQPQHF.

This clonotype came up a few times. This may stem from a read error, because a much larger clone lies one nucleotide away. The gene calls are TRBV7-8 and TRBJ1-2; D unresolved. The CDR3 extends over 13 amino acids. Trimming pared 1 base from V and 2 bases from J, leaving 5 bases between. Germline loops: CDR1 SGHVS, CDR2 FQNEAQ. CDR3 sequence (DNA): TGTGCCAGCAGCTTAGATTGGAACTATGGCTACACCTTC. Translated: CASSLDWNYGYTF.

This clonotype was counted between two and nine times. In nucleotides, the CDR3 is TGTGCCAGCAGCCCCCAGGGACTTAGCAATCAGCCCCAGCATTTT. This encodes CASSPQGLSNQPQHF. This rearrangement joins TRBV12-3 or TRBV12-4 to TRBJ1-5; TRBD1 is a possible D gene (5 bases). V lost 6 bases to trimming and J lost 0 bases, with 12 bases between them. The CDR3 spans 15 residues.

The V gene is TRBV28, the J gene TRBJ1-2; 8 bases are shared with TRBD1. Germline CDR1 reads MDHEN; CDR2 reads SYDVKM. The CDR3 length is 16 residues. V was clipped by 5 bases and J by 5 bases; unmatched bases: 13. Written as DNA, the CDR3 is TGTGCCAGCAGTCCCTGGACAGGGACCGGGGGGTATGGCTACACCTTC. It codes for CASSPWTGTGGYGYTF.

This chain connects TRBV28 to TRBJ2-7, with no clear D. Trimming shortened V by 10 bases and J by 4 bases, and 20 bases separated the two germline ends. This CDR3 contains 14 residues. From germline, CDR1 is MDHEN and CDR2 SYDVKM. CDR3 sequence (DNA): TGTGCCACCCTTCTTCGGGCAGAAGCATACGAGCAGTACTTC. It encodes CATLLRAEAYEQYF.

V is TRBV28 and J is TRBJ2-1, with D perhaps given as TRBD1 or TRBD2 (5 bases each). Looked up from germline, CDR1 is MDHEN and CDR2 is SYDVKM. The CDR3 spans 14 residues. The ends were cut back, 1 base at V and 7 bases at J, with 11 bases in the middle. CDR3 bases: TGTGCCAGCAGTTTATTCGGGACGGGGAATGAGCAGTTCTTC. Protein: CASSLFGTGNEQFF.

This chain links TRBV2 with TRBJ2-7; 10 nucleotides line up with TRBD2. This CDR3 is 14 amino acids long. The J segment lost 6 bases and the V segment lost 3 bases, leaving 5 bases of the junction unmatched. Germline V gene lookup returns CDR1 SNHLY and CDR2 FYNNEI. The chain's CDR3 is CASSESSGRSEQYF. The DNA of the CDR3 is TGTGCCAGCAGTGAGTCTAGCGGGAGATCCGAGCAGTACTTC.

The V and J genes are TRBV27 and TRBJ1-4; 7 nucleotides align to TRBD1. Germline trimming cut 6 bases from V and 3 bases from J; bases unmatched to any gene: 16. CDR3 length: 18 residues. Looked up from germline, CDR1 is MNHEY and CDR2 is SMNVEV (reference sequence). The CDR3 reads CASSFIGHRGIPNEKLFF. The CDR3, as DNA: TGTGCCAGCAGCTTTATAGGGCACAGGGGTATTCCTAATGAAAAACTGTTTTTT.

This rearrangement joins TRBV27 to TRBJ1-1; 12 bases agree with TRBD1. The junction had 8 bases not matched to a gene; V was cut back by 5 bases and J by 4 bases. The germline V gene encodes CDR1 MNHEY and CDR2 SMNVEV (reference sequence). The CDR3 consists of 16 residues. The CDR3 DNA reads as TGTGCCAGCAGTCGAGGGACAGGGGGCATGGGCACTGAAGCTTTCTTT. The encoded protein is CASSRGTGGMGTEAFF.

The chain joins TRBV15 to TRBJ2-1; D might be TRBD1 (8 bases). V shed 5 bases and J shed 5 bases, with 19 bases lying between them. Germline V CDR1 and CDR2: LNHNV, YYDKDF (reference sequence). The CDR3 is made up of 16 amino acids. CDR3 amino acids: CATSARTGRGDNEQFF. CDR3 nucleotide sequence: TGTGCCACCAGCGCTCGGACAGGGAGGGGTGACAATGAGCAGTTCTTC.

The rearrangement links TRBV12-3 or TRBV12-4 to TRBJ1-5; the D gene is possibly TRBD1 (5 bases). The ends were cut back, 6 bases at V and 0 bases at J, with 12 bases in the middle. CDR3 size: 15 residues. CDR3: CASRTSGTSNQPQHF. DNA of the CDR3: TGTGCCAGCAGAACTTCCGGGACTAGCAATCAGCCCCAGCATTTT.

There are many counts of this clonotype. The chain combines TRBV28 with TRBJ2-1; no clear D gene. The CDR3 has 11 residues. Per the germline V gene, CDR1 is MDHEN and CDR2 is SYDVKM. Trimming pared 6 bases from V and 7 bases from J, leaving 7 bases between. In DNA form, the CDR3 reads TGTGCCAGCAGCCCTGTTAATGAGCAGTTCTTC. Translated, it gives CASSPVNEQFF.